Presented here are 28 T cell receptor beta chains from one specimen sequenced in a study of blood T cell repertoires in COVID-19. Profiled with immunoSEQ multiplex PCR; TCRdb holds only in-frame clones, not every one. Here the sample spans about 55,000 clones, approximately 92% being singletons. Sequenced input: peripheral blood. The receptors come from a human donor with active COVID-19. The donor label of this sample is uncertain.

This chain connects TRBV9 to TRBJ2-2; tentative D call: TRBD2 (5 bases). CDR3 length equals 15 residues. V was shortened by 4 bases and J by 6 bases, with 16 bases between the two germline ends. Germline CDR1 and CDR2: SGDLS and YYNGEE. CDR3 DNA: TGTGCCAGCAGCCCCCATTACGAGGGTCCCGGGGAGCTGTTTTTT. Translated, it gives CASSPHYEGPGELFF.

In its sample, this clone was seen once. This sequence joins TRBV4-1 and TRBJ2-5; 7 bases map to TRBD2. V lost 2 bases to trimming and J lost 5 bases; unmatched junction nucleotides: 5. Germline V CDR1 and CDR2: MGHRA, YSYEKL. The CDR3 covers 14 residues. Written as DNA, the CDR3 is TGCGCCAGCAGCCAAACCAGGGAGGGGGAGACCCAGTACTTC. Translated, it gives CASSQTREGETQYF.

The chain uses TRBV5-1 and TRBJ2-2, with TRBD2 as a possible D gene (6 bases). This CDR3 has 18 residues. V was cut by 0 bases and J by 1 base, with 16 bases left in between. Germline V gives CDR1 SGHRS, CDR2 YFSETQ. The CDR3 spells CASSLGMGGSLNTGELFF. CDR3 coding DNA: TGCGCCAGCAGCTTGGGAATGGGAGGTAGTTTGAACACCGGGGAGCTGTTTTTT. Drawing the rest from reference TRBV5-1 and TRBJ2-2, the complete variable domain is KAGVTQTPRYLIKTRGQQVTLSCSPISGHRSVSWYQQTPGQGLQFLFEYFSETQRNKGNFPGRFSGRQFSNSRSEMNVSTLELGDSALYLCASSLGMGGSLNTGELFFGEGSRLTVL.

The chain recombines TRBV5-1 with TRBJ2-7, with 12 bases that match TRBD1. Trimming at V came to 0 bases and at J to 4 bases, leaving 2 bases not matched to a gene. The CDR3 length is 15 residues. The germline V gene has CDR1 SGHRS and CDR2 YFSETQ. In nucleotides, the CDR3 is TGCGCCAGCAGCTTGGGGGGACAGGGGGCGTACGAGCAGTACTTC. Translated, it gives CASSLGGQGAYEQYF.

V is TRBV6-5 and J is TRBJ2-2, with D perhaps TRBD1 (6 bases). CDR1 and CDR2 (germline): MNHEY, SVGAGI. CDR3 length: 15 residues. The V and J ends lost 9 bases and 4 bases respectively, with 18 bases between them. The CDR3 region has the DNA TGTGCCAGTACTCGAAGGGCAGGGGCCACCGGGGAGCTGTTTTTT. Amino acids: CASTRRAGATGELFF.

The genes are TRBV5-1 and TRBJ2-7, with TRBD1 as a possible D gene (6 bases). The V gene lost 0 bases and the J gene lost 0 bases, with 10 bases spanning the gap. CDR3 length: 15 amino acids. Germline V gene sequence: CDR1 SGHRS, CDR2 YFSETQ. DNA of the CDR3: TGCGCCAGCAGCTTGGGACAGGCCAGCTCCTACGAGCAGTACGTC. Translated, it gives CASSLGQASSYEQYV.

V gene TRBV28 combines with J gene TRBJ1-5; D possibly corresponds to TRBD1 (6 bases). This CDR3 has 13 amino acids. CDR1 MDHEN and CDR2 SYDVKM come from the germline V gene. V shed 3 bases and J shed 6 bases, with 9 bases lying between them. The CDR3 spells CASSFAQGQPQHF. The CDR3 DNA reads as TGTGCCAGCAGTTTCGCACAGGGTCAGCCCCAGCATTTT.

The chain links TRBV9 to TRBJ2-1; 9 bases fit TRBD1. The CDR3 has 15 residues. J lost 2 bases, V lost 4 bases, and 4 bases had no gene match. Per the germline V gene, CDR1 is SGDLS and CDR2 is YYNGEE. The CDR3 region has the DNA TGTGCCAGCAGCACCACAGGGGGCCCCTACAATGAGCAGTTCTTC. Protein: CASSTTGGPYNEQFF. The whole variable domain, filled in from reference TRBV9 and TRBJ2-1, reads DSGVTQTPKHLITATGQRVTLRCSPRSGDLSVYWYQQSLDQGLQFLIQYYNGEERAKGNILERFSAQQFPDLHSELNLSSLELGDSALYFCASSTTGGPYNEQFFGPGTRLTVL.

This clone has only one observation. V usage is TRBV5-1 and J usage is TRBJ2-7; 7 nucleotides line up with TRBD1. Trimming removed 4 bases from V and 6 bases from J; junction bases left unmatched: 7. This CDR3 is 13 amino acids long. Germline assignment: CDR1 SGHRS and CDR2 YFSETQ. The CDR3 spells CASSANTGVEQYF. The CDR3 DNA follows: TGCGCCAGCAGCGCGAACACAGGGGTCGAGCAGTACTTC.

This chain connects TRBV4-1 to TRBJ1-2; no reliable D call. CDR1 MGHRA and CDR2 YSYEKL come from the germline V gene. The ends were cut back, 1 base at V and 2 bases at J, with 11 bases in the middle. The CDR3 is 15 amino acids. CDR3 protein: CASSQGGGPNYGYTF. DNA of the CDR3: TGCGCCAGCAGCCAAGGTGGAGGCCCAAACTATGGCTACACCTTC.

The V and J genes are TRBV3-1 (or the pseudogene TRBV3-2) and TRBJ1-2; 10 nucleotides line up with TRBD1. This CDR3 contains 13 residues. Germline values: CDR1 LGHDT, CDR2 YNNKEL (reference sequence). V shed 5 bases and J 5 bases; nucleotides not matched to a gene: 2. CDR3 sequence (DNA): TGTGCCAGCAGCAGGACAGGGGGATATGGCTACACCTTC. Its translation: CASSRTGGYGYTF.

The rearrangement links TRBV30 to TRBJ1-1, with 7 bases aligning to TRBD1. Germline loops: CDR1 GTSNPN, CDR2 SVGIG (reference sequence). Losses at the gene ends were 2 bases for V and 4 bases for J; bases not matched to a gene: 7. The CDR3 length is 14 residues. In DNA form, the CDR3 reads TGTGCCTGGAGTAAAACAGGGGCGGGCACTGAAGCTTTCTTT. Translated, it gives CAWSKTGAGTEAFF.

This chain connects TRBV18 to TRBJ2-7, with 9 bases lining up with TRBD1. The CDR3 runs to 15 residues. V shed 3 bases and J 5 bases; nucleotides not matched to a gene: 8. CDR1 is KGHSH, CDR2 LQKENI, per germline. This chain's CDR3 is CASSPQPGQGNEQYF. The CDR3, as DNA: TGTGCCAGCTCACCGCAGCCGGGACAGGGAAACGAGCAGTACTTC.

The chain is built from TRBV2 and TRBJ2-5, with TRBD2 identical over 8 bases. After removal of 5 bases from V and 3 bases from J, the junction contained 2 bases not matched to a gene. Germline assignment: CDR1 SNHLY and CDR2 FYNNEI. This CDR3 region has 13 residues. This chain's CDR3 is CASSKGLEETQYF. The CDR3 bases are TGTGCCAGCAGTAAGGGACTAGAAGAGACCCAGTACTTC. Filled out from reference TRBV2 and TRBJ2-5, the complete variable domain reads EPEVTQTPSHQVTQMGQEVILRCVPISNHLYFYWYRQILGQKVEFLVSFYNNEISEKSEIFDDQFSVERPDGSNFTLKIRSTKLEDSAMYFCASSKGLEETQYFGPGTRLLVL.

This clone has just one count. The chain employs TRBV5-6 and TRBJ2-3; 11 bases agree with TRBD2. Germline CDR1 reads SGHDT; CDR2 reads YYEEEE. The CDR3 runs 18 residues. With 4 bases clipped from V and 4 bases from J, the junction kept 14 bases outside the gene matches. The CDR3 protein is CASSRPIIAGGRADTQYF. DNA for the CDR3: TGTGCCAGCAGCCGTCCAATTATAGCGGGGGGGCGGGCAGATACGCAGTATTTT.

The chain links TRBV19 to TRBJ2-7, with a tentative D call TRBD2 (6 bases). CDR1 and CDR2 (germline): LNHDA, SQIVND (reference sequence). This CDR3 spans 13 amino acids. Trimming removed 10 bases from V and 7 bases from J, with 20 bases in between. CDR3 sequence (DNA): TGTGCCACAACTGGGCGGGGTTTTCGGGAGCAGTACTTC. Translating gives CATTGRGFREQYF.

The genes are TRBV10-3 and TRBJ2-3; D not certain. The CDR3 covers 12 residues. Trimming stripped 6 bases from V and 5 bases from J, with 9 bases between. Germline lookup yields CDR1 ENHRY and CDR2 SYGVKD. DNA of the CDR3: TGTGCCATCAGAGTCCCGGGAGATACGCAGTATTTT. Amino acids: CAIRVPGDTQYF.

J is TRBJ2-3 and V is TRBV25-1, with 7 bases aligning to TRBD1. Unmatched junction bases numbered 8, after V lost 4 bases and J lost 4 bases. Germline values: CDR1 MGHDK, CDR2 SYGVNS. This CDR3 region has 15 residues. CDR3 coding DNA: TGTGCCAGCAGTGGCCGAGGGACAGACCCAGATACGCAGTATTTT. Amino acid sequence: CASSGRGTDPDTQYF.

The chain links TRBV11-2 to TRBJ2-2; 9 positions match TRBD1. The V gene's germline CDR1 is SGHAT and CDR2 FQNNGV. The length of the CDR3 is 16 residues. Losses at the gene ends were 6 bases for V and 4 bases for J; bases not matched to a gene: 9. CDR3 coding DNA: TGTGCCAGCAGTTCGACAGGGGGATGGGGCACCGGGGAGCTGTTTTTT. Encoded protein: CASSSTGGWGTGELFF.

This clone is a singleton in its sample. This chain links TRBV27 with TRBJ2-2, with a weak D call TRBD2 (6 bases). This CDR3 has 15 amino acids. CDR1 and CDR2 (germline): MNHEY, SMNVEV (reference sequence). Trimming took 7 bases from V and 8 from J, leaving 20 bases between them. The CDR3 DNA follows: TGTGCCAGCACTCTCACCGGGACTCCTGGTGGGGAGCTGTTTTTT. Its protein is CASTLTGTPGGELFF.

This chain joins TRBV18 and TRBJ1-4; D is possibly TRBD1 (5 bases). The CDR3 runs to 14 residues. Germline V gene lookup returns CDR1 KGHSH and CDR2 LQKENI. Trimming shortened V by 3 bases and J by 4 bases, and 9 bases separated the two germline ends. This CDR3 reads CASSPTGLNEKLFF. CDR3 nucleotides: TGTGCCAGCTCACCGACGGGACTTAATGAAAAACTGTTTTTT.

The chain combines TRBV29-1 with TRBJ1-1; 9 bases are shared with TRBD1. J gave up 5 bases and V 5 bases, and 6 bases lay outside the gene matches. This CDR3 is 13 amino acids long. Germline V gene lookup returns CDR1 SQVTM and CDR2 ANQGSEA. The CDR3 DNA is TGCAGCGTTAACACAGGGGGCAGAACTGAAGCTTTCTTT. It translates to CSVNTGGRTEAFF.

This chain connects TRBV13 to TRBJ2-7; 14 nucleotides align to TRBD2. In germline, CDR1 is PRHDT, CDR2 FYEKMQ (reference sequence). V trimming: 1 base; J trimming: 7 bases; junction bases outside the gene matches: 6. The CDR3 length is 16 residues. The CDR3 is CASSLERGLAGDEQYF. DNA of the CDR3: TGTGCCAGCAGCTTAGAACGGGGACTAGCGGGAGATGAGCAGTACTTC.

This clone has a single count. The chain employs TRBV6-6 and TRBJ2-3; TRBD2 might be the D (7 bases). Germline CDR1 MNHNY, CDR2 SVGAGI (reference sequence). CDR3 length equals 17 residues. Trimming cost V 5 bases and J 2 bases, with 20 bases left between them. The CDR3 DNA is TGTGCCAGCAGTCTCCCAGGGGAGGGACAATACACAGATACGCAGTATTTT. Translated: CASSLPGEGQYTDTQYF.

This chain uses TRBV2 with TRBJ2-5, with 10 bases aligning to TRBD2. The CDR3 totals 16 residues. V trimming: 7 bases; J trimming: 4 bases; junction bases outside the gene matches: 12. Germline V CDR1 and CDR2: SNHLY, FYNNEI. The CDR3 DNA sequence: TGTGCCAGCAACTGGGCTAGCGGGGGAAGCGGAGAGACCCAGTACTTC. Translated: CASNWASGGSGETQYF.

The genes are TRBV3-1 (or the pseudogene TRBV3-2) and TRBJ2-5; 7 bases fit TRBD2. CDR3 length equals 13 residues. CDR1 LGHDT and CDR2 YNNKEL come from the germline V gene (reference sequence). V shed 4 bases, J shed 5 bases, and the junction held 4 bases outside the gene matches. CDR3 nucleotides: TGTGCCAGCAGCCGACTAGCCGCGGAGACCCAGTACTTC. Translation: CASSRLAAETQYF.

The rearrangement links TRBV5-1 to TRBJ1-1, with D tentatively TRBD1 (6 bases). Looked up from germline, CDR1 is SGHRS and CDR2 is YFSETQ. The CDR3 is 17 amino acids. V was clipped by 0 bases and J by 7 bases, with 22 bases between them. The CDR3 sequence is CASSLAPDGLLGGEAFF. The CDR3 region has the DNA TGCGCCAGCAGCTTGGCCCCCGACGGTCTCCTAGGGGGTGAAGCTTTCTTT.

V and J are TRBV18 and TRBJ1-4; no clear D gene. V was clipped by 10 bases and J by 8 bases, with 14 bases between them. The CDR3 runs 12 residues. Germline V gene lookup returns CDR1 KGHSH and CDR2 LQKENI. The CDR3 DNA follows: TGTGCCACCCCCTTCGGTTACGAAAAACTGTTTTTT. This gives the protein CATPFGYEKLFF.